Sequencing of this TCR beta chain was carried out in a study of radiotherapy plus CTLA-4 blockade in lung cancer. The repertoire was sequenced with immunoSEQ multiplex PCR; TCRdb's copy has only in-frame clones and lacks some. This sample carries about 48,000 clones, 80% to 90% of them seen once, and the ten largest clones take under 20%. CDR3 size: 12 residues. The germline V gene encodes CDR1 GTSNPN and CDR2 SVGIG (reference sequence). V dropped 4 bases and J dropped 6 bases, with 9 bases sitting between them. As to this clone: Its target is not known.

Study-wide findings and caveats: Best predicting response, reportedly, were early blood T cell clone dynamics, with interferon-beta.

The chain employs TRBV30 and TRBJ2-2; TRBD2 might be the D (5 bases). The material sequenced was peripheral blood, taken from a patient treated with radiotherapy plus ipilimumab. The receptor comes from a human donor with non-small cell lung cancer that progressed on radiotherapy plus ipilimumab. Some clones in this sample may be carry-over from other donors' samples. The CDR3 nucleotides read TGTGCCTGGACCCCCGGGGCCGGGGAGCTGTTTTTT. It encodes CAWTPGAGELFF.